These 17 T cell receptor beta chains were all obtained from the same sample, sequenced in a study of early T cells in non-severe SARS-CoV-2 infection (dated by TCRdb to about 2021). Receptor amplification or capture employed 5' RACE. The data were produced on a NextSeq 500. TCRdb trimmed public reads at Q25 via fastp, called clones via MiXCR and kept in-frame beta chains. Records with the same CDR3 protein are collapsed into one entry carrying the most frequent genes and DNA. In all, the sample holds tens of thousands of distinct CDR3 sequences, and around 6.6% of those were seen once. Together, the top ten hold roughly 6% of the sample. Here the sequenced sample was whole blood, taken at baseline. Receptor source: an adult who was a healthcare worker with PCR-confirmed SARS-CoV-2 infection or an uninfected control (not recorded which).

This clonotype was found many times. V is TRBV12-3 or TRBV12-4 and J is TRBJ1-3; 8 bases map to TRBD1. The CDR3 runs to 17 residues. V trimming: 5 bases; J trimming: 3 bases; junction bases outside the gene matches: 12. The CDR3 region is CASSLRRTGLNGNTIYF. In DNA, the CDR3 is TGTGCCAGCAGTCTCCGGAGGACAGGGCTTAATGGAAACACCATATATTTT.

The V and J genes are TRBV5-3 and TRBJ2-7; D possibly corresponds to TRBD1 (6 bases). TRBV5-3 is placed among ORFs of uncertain function. The germline V and J ends were trimmed by 5 bases and 3 bases, with 24 bases remaining between them. This CDR3 spans 17 amino acids. The chain's CDR3 is CARRLPWILRDNYEQYF. The CDR3 region has the DNA TGTGCCAGAAGATTACCCTGGATCCTCCGGGACAACTACGAGCAGTACTTC.

This clonotype has more than one count but fewer than ten. The V call is TRBV7-2, the J call TRBJ2-7, with 9 bases that match TRBD1. V dropped 5 bases and J dropped 3; count of bases not matched to a gene: 8. This CDR3 has 15 residues. The V gene's germline CDR1 is SGHTA and CDR2 FQGNSA. The CDR3 spells CASSEGQGTYYEQYF. The CDR3 coding sequence is TGTGCCAGCAGCGAAGGACAGGGGACCTACTACGAGCAGTACTTC.

J is TRBJ2-2 and V is TRBV15, with D possibly TRBD2 on 5 matching bases. This CDR3 has 14 residues. Germline V CDR1 and CDR2: LNHNV, YYDKDF (reference sequence). V shed 7 bases and J shed 4 bases, with 13 bases lying between them. The CDR3 sequence: CATNEPGFTGELFF. The DNA of the CDR3 is TGTGCCACCAACGAACCGGGGTTCACCGGGGAGCTGTTTTTT. Supplemented by reference TRBV15 and TRBJ2-2, the full variable domain reads DAMVIQNPRYQVTQFGKPVTLSCSQTLNHNVMYWYQQKSSQAPKLLFHYYDKDFNNEADTPDNFQSRRPNTSFCFLDIRSPGLGDTAMYLCATNEPGFTGELFFGEGSRLTVL.

CDR3: CSAPQSGPETQYF. For the CDR3, the DNA is TGCAGTGCCCCTCAATCGGGGCCAGAGACCCAGTACTTC. This chain connects TRBV20-1 to TRBJ2-5; D is possibly TRBD1 or TRBD2 (5 bases each). Germline V gene lookup returns CDR1 DFQATT and CDR2 SNEGSKA (reference sequence). The germline V and J ends were trimmed by 6 bases and 4 bases, with 15 bases remaining between them. The CDR3 is 13 amino acids.

The chain employs TRBV6-5 and TRBJ1-3; 7 bases fit TRBD1. In germline, CDR1 is MNHEY, CDR2 SVGAGI. V trimming: 8 bases; J trimming: 1 base; junction bases outside the gene matches: 5. The CDR3 runs to 14 residues. The CDR3 is CASASGGSGNTIYF. The CDR3 bases are TGTGCCAGCGCTTCAGGGGGATCTGGAAACACCATATATTTT.

This clonotype has a handful of counts. The chain carries TRBV5-5 and TRBJ2-5; D gene ambiguous. V was pared by 6 bases and J by 1 base, with 19 bases between. CDR3 length: 16 amino acids. Per germline, CDR1 SGHKS and CDR2 YYEKEE (reference sequence). The CDR3 nucleotides read TGTGCCAGCATCCCCTCCGACCGGCGGTTCCAAGAGACCCAGTACTTC. Protein product: CASIPSDRRFQETQYF.

There are many counts of this clonotype. V is TRBV20-1 and J is TRBJ2-3; D uncertain. This CDR3 has 14 amino acids. Deletions cut 5 bases from V and 5 bases from J, with 17 bases between. Germline CDR1 is DFQATT and CDR2 is SNEGSKA (reference sequence). Written as DNA, the CDR3 is TGCAGTGCTTTGCGGCCAGGAACGCTAGATACGCAGTATTTT. Protein product: CSALRPGTLDTQYF.

This clonotype occurred many times. This rearrangement joins TRBV29-1 to TRBJ1-2; weak D call: TRBD1 (5 bases). This CDR3 contains 12 residues. Germline V gives CDR1 SQVTM, CDR2 ANQGSEA. Trimming took 4 bases from V and 0 from J, leaving 6 bases between them. The CDR3 is CSVGGTNYGYTF. Written as DNA, the CDR3 is TGCAGCGTTGGGGGGACTAACTATGGCTACACCTTC. Full variable domain (rest looked up from reference TRBV29-1 and TRBJ1-2): SAVISQKPSRDICQRGTSLTIQCQVDSQVTMMFWYRQQPGQSLTLIATANQGSEATYESGFVIDKFPISRPNLTFSTLTVSNMSPEDSSIYLCSVGGTNYGYTFGSGTRLTVV.

This clonotype has ten or more counts. The chain links TRBV7-2 to TRBJ2-7; tentative D call: TRBD1 (5 bases). Trimming left V 2 bases short and J 3 bases short, with 14 bases between. Germline-derived CDR1 and CDR2 are SGHTA and FQGNSA. The CDR3 length is 15 residues. CDR3 sequence reads: CASSLRQGAGYEQYF. CDR3 DNA sequence: TGTGCCAGCAGCTTACGCCAGGGTGCCGGCTACGAGCAGTACTTC.

Ten or more counts support this clonotype. J is TRBJ2-3 and V is TRBV20-1; no reliable D call. Germline V gene sequence: CDR1 DFQATT, CDR2 SNEGSKA (reference sequence). This CDR3 contains 13 residues. The ends were cut back, 6 bases at V and 6 bases at J, with 16 bases in the middle. Here the CDR3 DNA reads TGCAGTGCCTACGACCACGGAGTCGATACGCAGTATTTT. Encoded protein: CSAYDHGVDTQYF.

Of note for this clonotype: The germline gene is not matched at one end of the junction; a read error may be the cause. The rearrangement uses TRBV7-2 and TRBJ2-1, with D uncertain. The V gene's germline CDR1 is SGHTA and CDR2 FQGNSA. The CDR3 covers 13 residues. The CDR3 DNA sequence: TGTGCCAGCAGCTTAGCCCTGTACAATGGGCAGTTCTTC. Amino acid sequence: CASSLALYNGQFF.

The table lists this clonotype with many counts. V usage is TRBV3-1 and J usage is TRBJ1-1; D gene unclear. The germline gives CDR1 LGHDT, CDR2 YNNKEL (reference sequence). This CDR3 spans 12 amino acids. Trimming pared 2 bases from V and 10 bases from J, leaving 11 bases between. DNA for the CDR3: TGTGCCAGCAGCCAAACAAGTGTGGGAGCTTTCTTT. Its translation is CASSQTSVGAFF.

This clonotype has at least ten counts. The chain links TRBV3-1 to TRBJ1-1; D remains ambiguous. CDR1 and CDR2 from the germline V gene are LGHDT and YNNKEL (reference sequence). Trimming stripped 5 bases from V and 3 bases from J, with 16 bases between. The CDR3 is made up of 15 amino acids. DNA of the CDR3: TGTGCCAGCAGCTCCGGCCGGGTACAGTACACTGAAGCTTTCTTT. This encodes CASSSGRVQYTEAFF.

This clonotype appeared a few times. The chain is built from TRBV5-6 and TRBJ2-3; 8 positions agree with TRBD2. V lost 0 bases to trimming and J lost 2 bases; unmatched junction nucleotides: 5. The CDR3 runs to 16 residues. The germline CDR1 and CDR2 sequences are SGHDT and YYEEEE. Written as DNA, the CDR3 is TGTGCCAGCAGCTTGGAAGCGGGGGCCTTCACAGATACGCAGTATTTT. It yields the protein CASSLEAGAFTDTQYF.

V gene TRBV11-2 combines with J gene TRBJ2-5; 12 nucleotides line up with TRBD2. CDR1 and CDR2 (germline): SGHAT, FQNNGV. The CDR3 is made up of 22 amino acids. Germline trimming cut 1 base from V and 4 bases from J; bases unmatched to any gene: 22. This CDR3 reads CASSLGVLASGGARVPLETQYF. CDR3 in DNA: TGTGCCAGCAGCTTAGGCGTGTTGGCTAGCGGGGGGGCCCGGGTACCCTTAGAGACCCAGTACTTC.

As to this clonotype: The CDR3 ends on some other residue instead of the conserved phenylalanine or tryptophan, so this is likely a read error. The chain links TRBV7-6 to TRBJ2-7; no firm D call. From germline, CDR1 is SGHVS and CDR2 FNYEAQ. The CDR3 extends over 13 amino acids. The V end lost 2 bases, the J end lost 0 bases, and 5 bases lay between the germline ends. This CDR3 is CASSLKSSYEQYY. CDR3 sequence (DNA): TGTGCCAGCAGCTTAAAGTCCTCCTACGAGCAGTACTAC.